This T cell receptor (beta chain) was obtained from a study of spatial heterogeneity in lung cancer. Time point described: sample taken at primary tumor resection. Without sorting, whole RNA was sequenced from tumor, nontumor lung or frozen PBMC. TCRdb re-called the 5' RACE reads through MiXCR, storing one row per CDR3 protein. The table records tens of thousands of distinct CDR3 sequences, approximately 5% of them present only once. The CDR3 is 14 residues long. The V gene's germline CDR1 is MDHEN and CDR2 SYDVKM. Trimming pared 10 bases from V and 3 bases from J, leaving 19 bases between. This clonotype has a count of ten or more.

The rearrangement uses TRBV28 and TRBJ2-7; D tentatively reads TRBD1 or TRBD2 (5 bases each). This receptor was identified in a male donor with early-stage non-small cell lung cancer. The input for sequencing was PBMCs, taken at surgery. The CDR3 here is CATSYEGSSYEQYF. CDR3 DNA sequence: TGTGCCACCTCATACGAGGGGAGCAGCTACGAGCAGTACTTC.